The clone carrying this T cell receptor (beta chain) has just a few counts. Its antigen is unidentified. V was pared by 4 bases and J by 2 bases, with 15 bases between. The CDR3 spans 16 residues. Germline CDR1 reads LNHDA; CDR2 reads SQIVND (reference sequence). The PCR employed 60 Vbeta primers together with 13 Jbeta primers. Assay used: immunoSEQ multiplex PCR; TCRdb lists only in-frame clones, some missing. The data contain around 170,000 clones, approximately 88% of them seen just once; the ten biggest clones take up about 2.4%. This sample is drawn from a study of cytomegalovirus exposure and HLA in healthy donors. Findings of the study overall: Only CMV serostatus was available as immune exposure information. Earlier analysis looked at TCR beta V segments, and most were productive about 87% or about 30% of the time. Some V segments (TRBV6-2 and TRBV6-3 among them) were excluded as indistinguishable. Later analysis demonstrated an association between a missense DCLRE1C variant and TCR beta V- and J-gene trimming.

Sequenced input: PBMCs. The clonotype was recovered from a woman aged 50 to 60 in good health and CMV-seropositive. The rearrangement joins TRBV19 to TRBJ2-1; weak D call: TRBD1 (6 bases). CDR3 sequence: CASSNGPGQTYNEQFF. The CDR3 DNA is TGTGCCAGTAGTAACGGTCCGGGACAAACCTACAATGAGCAGTTCTTC. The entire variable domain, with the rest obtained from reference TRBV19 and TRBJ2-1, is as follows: DGGITQSPKYLFRKEGQNVTLSCEQNLNHDAMYWYRQDPGQGLRLIYYSQIVNDFQKGDIAEGYSVSREKKESFPLTVTSAQKNPTAFYLCASSNGPGQTYNEQFFGPGTRLTVL.